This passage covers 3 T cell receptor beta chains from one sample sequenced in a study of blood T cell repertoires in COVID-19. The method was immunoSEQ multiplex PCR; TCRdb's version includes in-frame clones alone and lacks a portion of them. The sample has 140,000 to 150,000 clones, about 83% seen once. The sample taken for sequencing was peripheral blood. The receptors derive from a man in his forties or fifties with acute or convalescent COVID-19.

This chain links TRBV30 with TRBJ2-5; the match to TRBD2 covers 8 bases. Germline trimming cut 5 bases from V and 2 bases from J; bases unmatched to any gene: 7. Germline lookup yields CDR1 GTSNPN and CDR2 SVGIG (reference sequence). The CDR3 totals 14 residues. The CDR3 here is CAWGIGTRQETQYF. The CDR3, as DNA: TGTGCCTGGGGGATCGGGACTAGGCAAGAGACCCAGTACTTC.

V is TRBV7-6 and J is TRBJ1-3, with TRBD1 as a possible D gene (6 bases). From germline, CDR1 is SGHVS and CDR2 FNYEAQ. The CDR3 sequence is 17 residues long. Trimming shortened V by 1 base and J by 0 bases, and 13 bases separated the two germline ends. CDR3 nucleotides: TGTGCCAGCAGCTTAGTAAAGGGGGGGATCTCTGGAAACACCATATATTTT. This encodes CASSLVKGGISGNTIYF.

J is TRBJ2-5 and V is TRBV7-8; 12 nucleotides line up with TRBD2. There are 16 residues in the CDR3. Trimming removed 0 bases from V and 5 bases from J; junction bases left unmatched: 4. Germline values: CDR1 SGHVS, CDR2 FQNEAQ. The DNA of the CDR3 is TGTGCCAGCAGCTTAGCCCGACTAGCGGGGGTGGAGACCCAGTACTTC. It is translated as CASSLARLAGVETQYF.